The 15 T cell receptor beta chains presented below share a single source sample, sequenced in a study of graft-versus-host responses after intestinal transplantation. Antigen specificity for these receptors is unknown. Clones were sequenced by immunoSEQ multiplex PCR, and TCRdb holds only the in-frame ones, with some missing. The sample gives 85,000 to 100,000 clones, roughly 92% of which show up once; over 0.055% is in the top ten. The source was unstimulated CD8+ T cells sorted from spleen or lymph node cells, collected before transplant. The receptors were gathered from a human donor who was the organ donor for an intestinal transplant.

CDR3 sequence reads: CASSQLAGLAGLGETQYF. The DNA of the CDR3 is TGTGCCAGCAGCCAATTGGCGGGACTAGCGGGGTTGGGGGAGACCCAGTACTTC. The V and J genes are TRBV4-2 and TRBJ2-5; 13 bases match TRBD2. The CDR3 extends over 18 amino acids. V was clipped by 2 bases and J by 5 bases; unmatched bases: 11. The V gene's germline CDR1 is LGHNA and CDR2 YNFKEQ.

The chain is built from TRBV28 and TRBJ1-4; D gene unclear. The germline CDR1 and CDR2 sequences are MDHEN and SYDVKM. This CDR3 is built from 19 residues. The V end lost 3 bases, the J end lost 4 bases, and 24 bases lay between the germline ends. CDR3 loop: CASSFEGLQAGPNNEKLFF. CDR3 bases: TGTGCCAGCAGTTTTGAGGGTTTGCAGGCGGGCCCCAATAATGAAAAACTGTTTTTT.

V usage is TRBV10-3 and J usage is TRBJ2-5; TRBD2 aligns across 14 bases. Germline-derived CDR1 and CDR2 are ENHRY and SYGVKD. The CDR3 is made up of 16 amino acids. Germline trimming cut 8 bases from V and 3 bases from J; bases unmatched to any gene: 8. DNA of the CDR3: TGTGCCATCGGGAGGACTAGCGGGGGGACTAAAGAGACCCAGTACTTC. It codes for CAIGRTSGGTKETQYF.

The CDR3 protein is CASSDSYTRAGEAFF. CDR3 sequence (DNA): TGTGCCAGCAGTGACTCGTATACACGGGCGGGTGAAGCTTTCTTT. The chain recombines TRBV2 with TRBJ1-1; unclear D gene. Germline CDR1 reads SNHLY; CDR2 reads FYNNEI. The CDR3 covers 15 residues. V gave up 3 bases and J gave up 7 bases, with 18 bases separating them.

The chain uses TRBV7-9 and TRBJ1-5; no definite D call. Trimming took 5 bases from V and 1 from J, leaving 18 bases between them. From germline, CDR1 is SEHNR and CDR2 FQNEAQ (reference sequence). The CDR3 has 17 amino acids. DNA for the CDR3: TGTGCCAGCAGCCGAGAGTTTGGTATCGGGAGCAATCAGCCCCAGCATTTT. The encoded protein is CASSREFGIGSNQPQHF. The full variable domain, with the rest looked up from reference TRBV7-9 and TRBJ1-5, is DTGVSQNPRHKITKRGQNVTFRCDPISEHNRLYWYRQTLGQGPEFLTYFQNEAQLEKSRLLSDRFSAERPKGSFSTLEIQRTEQGDSAMYLCASSREFGIGSNQPQHFGDGTRLSIL.

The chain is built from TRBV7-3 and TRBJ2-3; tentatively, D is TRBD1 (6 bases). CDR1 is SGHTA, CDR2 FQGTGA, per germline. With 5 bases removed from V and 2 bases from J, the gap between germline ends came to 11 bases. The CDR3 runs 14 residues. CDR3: CASSIGTTTDTQYF. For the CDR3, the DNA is TGTGCCAGCAGCATTGGGACAACCACAGATACGCAGTATTTT. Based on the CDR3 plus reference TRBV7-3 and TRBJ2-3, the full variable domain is GAGVSQTPSNKVTEKGKYVELRCDPISGHTALYWYRQSLGQGPEFLIYFQGTGAADDSGLPNDRFFAVRPEGSVSTLKIQRTERGDSAVYLCASSIGTTTDTQYFGPGTRLTVL.

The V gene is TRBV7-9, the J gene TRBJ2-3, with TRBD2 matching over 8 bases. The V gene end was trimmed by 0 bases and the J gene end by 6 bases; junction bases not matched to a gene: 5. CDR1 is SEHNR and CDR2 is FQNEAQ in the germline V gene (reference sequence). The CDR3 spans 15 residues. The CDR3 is CASSLAGEREDTQYF. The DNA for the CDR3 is TGTGCCAGCAGCTTAGCGGGTGAGCGGGAGGATACGCAGTATTTT.

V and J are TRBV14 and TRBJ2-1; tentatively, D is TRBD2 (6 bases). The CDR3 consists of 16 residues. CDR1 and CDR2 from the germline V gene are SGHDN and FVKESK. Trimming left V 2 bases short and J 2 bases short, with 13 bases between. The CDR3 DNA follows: TGTGCCAGCAGCCAACGTCGGCGGGGCGCCTACAATGAGCAGTTCTTC. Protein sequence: CASSQRRRGAYNEQFF. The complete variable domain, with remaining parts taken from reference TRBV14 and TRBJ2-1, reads EAGVTQFPSHSVIEKGQTVTLRCDPISGHDNLYWYRRVMGKEIKFLLHFVKESKQDESGMPNNRFLAERTGGTYSTLKVQPAELEDSGVYFCASSQRRRGAYNEQFFGPGTRLTVL.

The CDR3 bases are TGTGCCTCCCGTGGGGACTATAGCAATCAGCCCCAGCATTTT. As protein: CASRGDYSNQPQHF. The chain has TRBV7-9 and TRBJ1-5; tentative D call: TRBD1 (5 bases). V dropped 11 bases and J dropped 0 bases, with 14 bases sitting between them. Germline CDR1 and CDR2: SEHNR and FQNEAQ (reference sequence). The CDR3 contains 14 residues.

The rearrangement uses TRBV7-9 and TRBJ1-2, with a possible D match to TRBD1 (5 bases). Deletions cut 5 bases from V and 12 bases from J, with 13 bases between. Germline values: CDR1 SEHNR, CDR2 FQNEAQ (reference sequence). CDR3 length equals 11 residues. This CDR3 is CASSTQGHNTF. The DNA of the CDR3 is TGTGCCAGCAGCACTCAGGGTCACAACACCTTC.

The CDR3 nucleotides are TGTGCCAGCAGCTCCACTAGCAATGAGCAGTTCTTC. As protein: CASSSTSNEQFF. V usage is TRBV4-2 and J usage is TRBJ2-1; tentative D call: TRBD2 (5 bases). The V gene lost 5 bases and the J gene lost 6 bases, with 8 bases spanning the gap. This CDR3 is 12 amino acids long. Germline V lookup: CDR1 LGHNA, CDR2 YNFKEQ.

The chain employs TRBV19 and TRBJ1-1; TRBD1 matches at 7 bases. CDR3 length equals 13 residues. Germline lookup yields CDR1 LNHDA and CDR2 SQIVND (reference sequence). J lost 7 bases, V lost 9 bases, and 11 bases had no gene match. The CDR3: CASRMTGIFEAFF. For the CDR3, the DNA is TGTGCCAGCCGAATGACAGGGATTTTTGAAGCTTTCTTT.

In nucleotides, the CDR3 is TGTGCCAGCAGTGCCCGGGTCCGCTCCTACGAGCAGTACTTC. As protein: CASSARVRSYEQYF. The chain employs TRBV6-1 and TRBJ2-7; D is unresolved. The CDR3 loop spans 14 amino acids. Germline CDR1 and CDR2: MNHNS and SASEGT. V was clipped by 4 bases and J by 0 bases, with 10 bases between them.

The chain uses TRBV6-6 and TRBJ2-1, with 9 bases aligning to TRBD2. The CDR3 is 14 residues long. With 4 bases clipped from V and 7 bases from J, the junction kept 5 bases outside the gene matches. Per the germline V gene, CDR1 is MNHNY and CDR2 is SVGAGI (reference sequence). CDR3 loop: CASSFATSGNEQFF. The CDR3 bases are TGTGCCAGCAGTTTCGCGACTAGCGGTAATGAGCAGTTCTTC.

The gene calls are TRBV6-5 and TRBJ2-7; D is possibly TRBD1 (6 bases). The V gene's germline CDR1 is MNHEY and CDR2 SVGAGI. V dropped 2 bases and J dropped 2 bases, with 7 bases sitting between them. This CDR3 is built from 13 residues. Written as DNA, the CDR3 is TGTGCCAGCAGTTACGCAGGGGCCTACGAGCAGTACTTC. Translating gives CASSYAGAYEQYF.